The next 27 T cell receptor beta chains were all read from a single sample in a study of cytomegalovirus exposure and HLA in healthy donors. Vbeta (60) and Jbeta (13) primers were used in the PCR. Sequencing was performed with immunoSEQ multiplex PCR; in TCRdb, only in-frame clones are kept and a portion is missing. The sample shows more than 150,000 clones, approximately 84% of them seen only once. The material sequenced was PBMCs. Every receptor here comes from a boy aged 5-17 years in good health and CMV-seronegative.

V usage is TRBV28 and J usage is TRBJ2-2, with a tentative D call TRBD2 (7 bases). The V end was cut by 3 bases, the J end by 1 base, with 12 bases between. Germline V gene data show CDR1 as MDHEN and CDR2 as SYDVKM. The CDR3 sequence is 16 residues long. CDR3 nucleotides: TGTGCCAGCAGTTTGGGCGGGGGCCTGAACACCGGGGAGCTGTTTTTT. Translated, it gives CASSLGGGLNTGELFF.

This clone was seen only a few times. The chain combines TRBV5-6 with TRBJ1-2; no clear D gene. Germline V lookup: CDR1 SGHDT, CDR2 YYEEEE. V was pared by 0 bases and J by 5 bases, with 8 bases between. The CDR3 contains 13 residues. This CDR3 reads CASSLERLYGYTF. CDR3 coding DNA: TGTGCCAGCAGCTTGGAGAGGTTATATGGCTACACCTTC.

A few counts support this clone. The rearrangement joins TRBV19 to TRBJ2-2; D gene uncertain. V was shortened by 1 base and J by 5 bases, with 2 bases between the two germline ends. Looked up from germline, CDR1 is LNHDA and CDR2 is SQIVND (reference sequence). This CDR3 is 12 amino acids long. CDR3 DNA: TGTGCCAGTAGTATAGTAACCGGGGAGCTGTTTTTT. Amino acids: CASSIVTGELFF.

V is TRBV2 and J is TRBJ2-3; D is ambiguous. This CDR3 has 14 residues. Looked up from germline, CDR1 is SNHLY and CDR2 is FYNNEI. V lost 7 bases and J lost 2, with 13 bases in between. CDR3: CASNDGGTTDTQYF. The CDR3 DNA is TGTGCCAGCAATGACGGCGGAACCACAGATACGCAGTATTTT.

This clone appeared a few times. The chain uses TRBV5-1 and TRBJ1-1; D remains ambiguous. Per germline, CDR1 SGHRS and CDR2 YFSETQ. V was pared by 0 bases and J by 2 bases, with 14 bases between. The CDR3 loop spans 16 amino acids. CDR3 sequence (DNA): TGCGCCAGCAGCTTGGTTCGGTCCACCTTAAACACTGAAGCTTTCTTT. Translating it yields CASSLVRSTLNTEAFF.

The chain links TRBV5-5 to TRBJ2-7; a weak D match, TRBD2 (6 bases). Germline assignment: CDR1 SGHKS and CDR2 YYEKEE (reference sequence). The germline V and J ends were trimmed by 3 bases and 9 bases, with 19 bases remaining between them. CDR3 size: 14 residues. CDR3 residues: CASSSNSDYSGQYF. CDR3 bases: TGTGCCAGCAGCTCTAACTCGGACTACTCGGGGCAGTACTTC.

The rearrangement joins TRBV6-1 to TRBJ1-2; no clear D. Germline V lookup: CDR1 MNHNS, CDR2 SASEGT. The ends were cut back, 2 bases at V and 8 bases at J, with 9 bases in the middle. This CDR3 region has 12 residues. CDR3 in DNA: TGTGCCAGCAGTGAACCGGGGTCGGGCTACACCTTC. Protein sequence: CASSEPGSGYTF.

V is TRBV30 and J is TRBJ1-1; D is unclear. The CDR3 loop spans 14 amino acids. CDR1 is GTSNPN, CDR2 SVGIG, per germline (reference sequence). Trimming removed 2 bases from V and 0 bases from J, with 10 bases in between. CDR3 bases: TGTGCCTGGAGTACTGTGGGCATGAACACTGAAGCTTTCTTT. Its protein is CAWSTVGMNTEAFF.

The J gene is TRBJ2-5, the V gene TRBV6-5; perhaps TRBD2 as D (5 bases). Trimming shortened V by 1 base and J by 3 bases, and 6 bases separated the two germline ends. Germline V lookup: CDR1 MNHEY, CDR2 SVGAGI. The CDR3 sequence is 13 residues long. CDR3 bases: TGTGCCAGCAGTTACTTCGGGAAAGAGACCCAGTACTTC. It encodes CASSYFGKETQYF.

The rearrangement links TRBV2 to TRBJ2-5; no firm D call. CDR1 is SNHLY and CDR2 is FYNNEI in the germline V gene. The CDR3 consists of 12 residues. The V and J ends lost 3 bases and 5 bases respectively, with 7 bases between them. As DNA, the CDR3 is TGTGCCAGCAGTGATCGGTCCGAGACCCAGTACTTC. Amino acids: CASSDRSETQYF.

The chain combines TRBV10-3 with TRBJ1-1; 7 bases map to TRBD1. J gave up 4 bases and V 5 bases, and 4 bases lay outside the gene matches. CDR3 length: 13 residues. Looked up from germline, CDR1 is ENHRY and CDR2 is SYGVKD. CDR3 sequence reads: CAISPDRVTEAFF. CDR3 nucleotide sequence: TGTGCCATCAGTCCAGACAGGGTCACTGAAGCTTTCTTT.

The genes are TRBV18 and TRBJ1-2; no clear D. CDR3 length: 15 amino acids. Trimming pared 0 bases from V and 4 bases from J, leaving 12 bases between. Germline values: CDR1 KGHSH, CDR2 LQKENI. The CDR3 sequence is CASSPPDLWGYGYTF. In nucleotides, the CDR3 is TGTGCCAGCTCACCACCGGACTTGTGGGGCTATGGCTACACCTTC. The full variable domain, its missing parts supplied by reference TRBV18 and TRBJ1-2, is NAGVMQNPRHLVRRRGQEARLRCSPMKGHSHVYWYRQLPEEGLKFMVYLQKENIIDESGMPKERFSAEFPKEGPSILRIQQVVRGDSAAYFCASSPPDLWGYGYTFGSGTRLTVV.

CDR3 nucleotide sequence: TGTGCCAGCAGCTATGCACAGGGGTCCACTGAAGCTTTCTTT. It translates to CASSYAQGSTEAFF. This chain uses TRBV11-2 with TRBJ1-1, with 7 nucleotides matching TRBD1. Germline V gene data show CDR1 as SGHAT and CDR2 as FQNNGV. CDR3 length: 14 residues. V lost 4 bases and J lost 4; bases outside the gene matches: 6. The whole variable domain, remainder taken from reference TRBV11-2 and TRBJ1-1, is EAGVAQSPRYKIIEKRQSVAFWCNPISGHATLYWYQQILGQGPKLLIQFQNNGVVDDSQLPKDRFSAERLKGVDSTLKIQPAKLEDSAVYLCASSYAQGSTEAFFGQGTRLTVV.

This sequence joins TRBV5-4 and TRBJ2-1, with TRBD1 identical over 10 bases. Losses at the gene ends were 3 bases for V and 2 bases for J; bases not matched to a gene: 8. Looked up from germline, CDR1 is SGHNT and CDR2 is YYREEE (reference sequence). The CDR3 is 17 residues long. The CDR3 DNA sequence: TGTGCCAGCAGCTCCGAGCCGGGACAGGGGACCTACAATGAGCAGTTCTTC. Translation gives CASSSEPGQGTYNEQFF. The full variable domain, rest sourced from reference TRBV5-4 and TRBJ2-1, is ETGVTQSPTHLIKTRGQQVTLRCSSQSGHNTVSWYQQALGQGPQFIFQYYREEENGRGNFPPRFSGLQFPNYSSELNVNALELDDSALYLCASSSEPGQGTYNEQFFGPGTRLTVL.

This clone was recorded once. J is TRBJ2-3 and V is TRBV5-1, with 10 nucleotides matching TRBD2. The V segment lost 0 bases and the J segment 3 bases; nucleotides outside the gene matches: 13. This CDR3 is built from 19 residues. Germline lookup yields CDR1 SGHRS and CDR2 YFSETQ. CDR3 region: CASSLVGTSEWPETDTQYF. Written as DNA, the CDR3 is TGCGCCAGCAGCTTGGTCGGGACTAGCGAGTGGCCCGAGACAGATACGCAGTATTTT.

The chain is built from TRBV4-1 and TRBJ2-7, with 7 bases identical to TRBD1. Looked up from germline, CDR1 is MGHRA and CDR2 is YSYEKL. The CDR3 has 17 residues. Trimming removed 0 bases from V and 1 base from J; junction bases left unmatched: 9. The DNA of the CDR3 is TGCGCCAGCAGCCAAGAAATACCGGGACAGCCTTCCTACGAGCAGTACTTC. Residues: CASSQEIPGQPSYEQYF.

The J gene is TRBJ1-3, the V gene TRBV4-2, with D perhaps matching TRBD1 (6 bases). Germline V CDR1 and CDR2: LGHNA, YNFKEQ. The CDR3 is made up of 16 amino acids. V gave up 1 base and J gave up 0 bases, with 10 bases separating them. CDR3 nucleotides: TGTGCCAGCAGCCAAGTAGGGACACCCTCTGGAAACACCATATATTTT. Its translation is CASSQVGTPSGNTIYF.

For the CDR3, the DNA is TGTGCCAGCAGAGCGGGATCCTACGAGCAGTACTTC. It encodes CASRAGSYEQYF. The genes are TRBV6-1 and TRBJ2-5; TRBD2 matches 7 bases. The J call is doubtful: the DNA matches TRBJ2-7 better. The germline CDR1 and CDR2 sequences are MNHNS and SASEGT. This CDR3 contains 12 residues.

The rearrangement joins TRBV9 to TRBJ2-2, with D unresolved. The CDR3 is 13 amino acids. Looked up from germline, CDR1 is SGDLS and CDR2 is YYNGEE. Trimming pared 3 bases from V and 3 bases from J, leaving 6 bases between. The CDR3 is CASSGRYTGELFF. DNA of the CDR3: TGTGCCAGCAGCGGGAGATACACCGGGGAGCTGTTTTTT.

This clone was found once. The chain employs TRBV30 and TRBJ1-5, with a weak D call TRBD1 (5 bases). There are 14 residues in the CDR3. Between the trimmed V and J ends, which lost 0 bases and 3 bases, there was a span of 9 bases. Germline-derived CDR1 and CDR2 are GTSNPN and SVGIG (reference sequence). CDR3 nucleotides: TGTGCCTGGAGTGTAGAACAGGCCAATCAGCCCCAGCATTTT. It is translated as CAWSVEQANQPQHF.

This clone came up once. The chain recombines TRBV4-2 with TRBJ2-1; possible D gene TRBD2, 6 bases. Germline CDR1 and CDR2: LGHNA and YNFKEQ. Trimming shortened V by 6 bases and J by 0 bases, and 12 bases separated the two germline ends. The CDR3 consists of 15 residues. CDR3 DNA sequence: TGTGCCAGCAGATTAGCGGCAAGCTCCTACAATGAGCAGTTCTTC. Translating gives CASRLAASSYNEQFF.

A few counts support this clone. The chain is built from TRBV10-3 and TRBJ1-6; 7 bases agree with TRBD1. The CDR3 extends over 13 amino acids. The germline V gene has CDR1 ENHRY and CDR2 SYGVKD. The CDR3, as DNA: TGTGCAACCGGGACAGATTTTAATTCACCCCTCCACTTT. This translates into CATGTDFNSPLHF.

This clone appeared a single time. The chain couples TRBV19 to TRBJ1-2; D is ambiguous. This CDR3 has 14 residues. V lost 2 bases to trimming and J lost 6 bases, with 13 bases between them. The germline V gene encodes CDR1 LNHDA and CDR2 SQIVND (reference sequence). The DNA of the CDR3 is TGTGCCAGTAGTATACTCAACGGCGGAGATGGCTACACCTTC. Residues: CASSILNGGDGYTF. Filled out from reference TRBV19 and TRBJ1-2, the complete variable domain reads DGGITQSPKYLFRKEGQNVTLSCEQNLNHDAMYWYRQDPGQGLRLIYYSQIVNDFQKGDIAEGYSVSREKKESFPLTVTSAQKNPTAFYLCASSILNGGDGYTFGSGTRLTVV.

CDR3 nucleotides: TGCGCCAGCAGCTTGGGGGGGGTAATGAACACTGAAGCTTTCTTT. Translation: CASSLGGVMNTEAFF. The chain has TRBV5-1 and TRBJ1-1, with a weak D call TRBD1 (5 bases). The CDR3 is made up of 15 amino acids. V was trimmed by 0 bases and J by 0 bases, leaving 9 bases between them. Germline CDR1 SGHRS, CDR2 YFSETQ.

The chain links TRBV12-5 to TRBJ1-6, with D unclear. V was shortened by 3 bases and J by 9 bases, with 6 bases between the two germline ends. The germline V gene has CDR1 LGHNT and CDR2 FRNRAP. This CDR3 is built from 12 residues. The CDR3 region is CASGFQSSPLHF. CDR3 sequence (DNA): TGTGCTAGTGGTTTCCAGTCTTCACCCCTCCACTTT.

The chain carries TRBV9 and TRBJ2-7; D is perhaps TRBD1 (6 bases). This CDR3 is built from 15 residues. Germline CDR1 and CDR2: SGDLS and YYNGEE. V gave up 1 base and J gave up 2 bases, with 13 bases separating them. As DNA, the CDR3 is TGTGCCAGCAGCGTAACGTGGGACACGGCCTACGAGCAGTACTTC. Its translation: CASSVTWDTAYEQYF.

The genes are TRBV29-1 and TRBJ2-5; 8 bases are shared with TRBD1. The DNA end favors TRBJ2-7, so the J call may be wrong. CDR1 is SQVTM, CDR2 ANQGSEA, per germline. The length of the CDR3 is 13 residues. Here the CDR3 reads CSVRSQGVYEQYF. In nucleotides, the CDR3 is TGCAGCGTGCGTTCACAGGGGGTCTACGAGCAGTACTTC.